These T cell receptor beta chains were read from a single sample in a study of blood T cells in healthy people across ages. MiXCR, run by TCRdb on the 5' RACE reads, gives a single entry per CDR3 protein. The top ten clones hold 5.5% to 8% of a sample with about 1.4 million distinct CDR3 sequences, 59% of them seen once. Sequences were obtained from blood. Every receptor here comes from a man younger than 35 in good health. Both conserved end residues are part of each CDR3. A D gene is named only where the DNA matches it firmly. Where a row states a size, it is once, few, many or the class of an expanded clone; other rows omit it.

TRBV20-1	-	-	TRBJ1-6	TGCAGTGCTAGATTGTGGGAGAGCTCCTATAATTCACCCCTCCACTTT	CSARLWESSYNSPLHF
TRBV20-1	-	-	TRBJ2-2	TGCAGTGCTAAAAGGGCCGGCGATAACACCGGGGAGCTGTTTTTT	CSAKRAGDNTGELFF
TRBV11-3	-	TRBD1	TRBJ2-1	TGTGCCAGCAGTCCCGGACAGGGTAGACAGAATGAGCAGTTCTTC	CASSPGQGRQNEQFF
TRBV9	few	-	TRBJ2-3	TGTGCCAGCAGCGTTTTAAGCGGATACACAGATACGCAGTATTTT	CASSVLSGYTDTQYF
TRBV30	-	-	TRBJ1-1	TGTGCCTGGTACCTCCCCGGGACTACGAGGAACACTGAAGCTTTCTTT	CAWYLPGTTRNTEAFF
TRBV29-1	-	-	TRBJ2-3	TGCAGCGCTGGCGGGGGCACAGATACGCAGTATTTT	CSAGGGTDTQYF
TRBV7-6	-	-	TRBJ2-5	TGTGCCAGCAGCTTAGAGACCCAAGAGACCCAGTACTTC	CASSLETQETQYF
TRBV5-1	-	-	TRBJ2-1	TGCGCCAGCAAAGGGGTGAGCTCCTACAATGAGCAGTTCTTC	CASKGVSSYNEQFF
TRBV10-2	-	-	TRBJ2-5	TGCGCCAGCAGTGAGGGTGGGGAGCGGTACTTC	CASSEGGERYF
TRBV13	-	-	TRBJ2-2	TGTGCCAGCAGCTTAGGCCCGACCCGGGACACCGGGGAGCTGTTTTTT	CASSLGPTRDTGELFF